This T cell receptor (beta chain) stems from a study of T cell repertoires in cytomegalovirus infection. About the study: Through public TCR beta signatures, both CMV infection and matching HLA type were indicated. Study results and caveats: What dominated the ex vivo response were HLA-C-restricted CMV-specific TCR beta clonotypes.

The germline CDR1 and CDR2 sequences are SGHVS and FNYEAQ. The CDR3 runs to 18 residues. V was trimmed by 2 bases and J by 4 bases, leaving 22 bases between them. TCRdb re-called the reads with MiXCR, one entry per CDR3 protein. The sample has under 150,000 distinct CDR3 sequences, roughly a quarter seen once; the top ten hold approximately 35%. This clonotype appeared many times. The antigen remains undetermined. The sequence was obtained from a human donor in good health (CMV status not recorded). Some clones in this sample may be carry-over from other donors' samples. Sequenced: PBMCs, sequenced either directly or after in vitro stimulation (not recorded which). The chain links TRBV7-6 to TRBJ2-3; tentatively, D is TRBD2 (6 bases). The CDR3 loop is CASSLPPSTISGPDTQYF. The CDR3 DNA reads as TGTGCCAGCAGCTTACCCCCCAGCACCATAAGCGGGCCAGATACGCAGTATTTT.